The T cell receptor (beta chain) described here comes from a study of beta chain features in type 1 diabetes. Germline V gene sequence: CDR1 SGHDN, CDR2 FVKESK. This CDR3 comprises 14 residues. The ends were cut back, 3 bases at V and 4 bases at J, with 12 bases in the middle. The sequenced template was cDNA made from the entire isolated RNA. The data were produced by immunoSEQ multiplex PCR, yet TCRdb's version contains in-frame clones alone and is incomplete. Here the sample spans 500,000 to 700,000 clones, less than 20% being singletons. This clone appeared a few times. The clonotype was recovered from a man aged 18 to 29 in good health. The rearrangement uses TRBV14 and TRBJ1-2; a weak D match, TRBD1 (5 bases). Material: naive CD4+ T cells from blood. The CDR3 loop is CASSHLDNFYGYTF. In DNA form, the CDR3 reads TGTGCCAGCAGCCACCTGGACAATTTCTATGGCTACACCTTC.